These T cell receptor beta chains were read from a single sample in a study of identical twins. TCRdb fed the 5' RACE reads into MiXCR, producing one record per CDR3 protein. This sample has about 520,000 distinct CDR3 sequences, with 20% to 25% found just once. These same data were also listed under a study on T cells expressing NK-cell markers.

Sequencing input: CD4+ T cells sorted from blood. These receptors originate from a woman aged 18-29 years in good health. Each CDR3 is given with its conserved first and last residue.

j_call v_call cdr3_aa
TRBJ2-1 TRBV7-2 CASSPVERKTVEQFF
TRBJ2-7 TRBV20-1 CSASDRAYEQYF
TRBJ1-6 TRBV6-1 CASSADRDYSPLHF
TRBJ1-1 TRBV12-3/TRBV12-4 CASTRRGVGAFF
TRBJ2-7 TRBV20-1 CSAYRLAGSMGSYEQYF
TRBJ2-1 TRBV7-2 CASTLRRGEQFF
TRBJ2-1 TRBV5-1 CASSGGTSGVHEQFF
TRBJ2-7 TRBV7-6 CASSFRDRGHPYEQYF
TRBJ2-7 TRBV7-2 CASSPGDNEQYF
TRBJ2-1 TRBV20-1 CSADALGSPRDEQFF
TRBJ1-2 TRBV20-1 CSPRQGNHGYTF
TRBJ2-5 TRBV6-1 CASSQDRDRGSETQYF
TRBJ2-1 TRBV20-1 CSASKGVVNVEQFF
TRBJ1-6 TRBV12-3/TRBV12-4 CASSLARVGDNSPLHF
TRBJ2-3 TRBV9 CASTLPLAGILGLRYF
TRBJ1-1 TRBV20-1 CSARAGPEAFF
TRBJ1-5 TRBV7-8 CASSLVGGGSNQPQHF
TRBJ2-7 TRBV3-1 CASSLRTGRDEQYF
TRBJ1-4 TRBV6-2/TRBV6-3 CASSLDGFNEKLFF
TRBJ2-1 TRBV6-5 CASSSASTSYNEQFF
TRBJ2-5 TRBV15 CATSRRDRGHETQYF
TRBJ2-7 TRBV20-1 CSAQPLSYEQYF
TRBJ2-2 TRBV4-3 CASSHAHVAQTNTGELFF
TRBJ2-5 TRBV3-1 CASSQEKGTGIETQYF
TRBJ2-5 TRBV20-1 CSARPGFYWETQYF
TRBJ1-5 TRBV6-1 CASSEQGAINQPQHF
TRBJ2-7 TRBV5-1 CASSLRSGRSAYEQYF
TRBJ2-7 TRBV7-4 CASRDVPASSYEQYF
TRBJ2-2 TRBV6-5 CASSLGDRVNGELFF
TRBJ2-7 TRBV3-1 CASSQDLPSLAYEQYF
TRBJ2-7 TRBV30 CAWRGTMGGRSYEQYF
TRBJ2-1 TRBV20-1 CSAPRGTSGGHEQFF
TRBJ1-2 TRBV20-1 CSARGRSFNYGYTF
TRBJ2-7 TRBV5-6 CASSKWTGIGHEQYF
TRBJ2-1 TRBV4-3 CASSPSGRQGEQFF
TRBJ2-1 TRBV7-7 CASSSRTGSDEQFF
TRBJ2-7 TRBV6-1 CASRDLVGNTYEQYF
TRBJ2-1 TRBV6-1 CASRSSGKENYNEQFF
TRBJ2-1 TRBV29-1 CSVEGQGDRLF
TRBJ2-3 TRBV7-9 CASTTAPREGQRQYF
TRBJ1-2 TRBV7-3 CASSLLGGSSGYGYTF
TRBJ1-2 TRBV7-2 CASRPTGTGPYGYTF
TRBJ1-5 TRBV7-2 CASSLEGLDQPQHF
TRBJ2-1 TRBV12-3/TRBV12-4 CASSGLARYNEQFF
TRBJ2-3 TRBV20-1 CSAPWTSGSTDTQYF
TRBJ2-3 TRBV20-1 CSAPPGGGTDTQYF
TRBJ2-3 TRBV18 CASSPLAGGGTDTQYF
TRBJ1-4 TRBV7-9 CASRTTGGKEKLFF
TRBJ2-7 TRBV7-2 CASSHPTGKQYF
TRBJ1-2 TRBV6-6 CASSSWTNYGYTF
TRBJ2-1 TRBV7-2 CASSFQTSGDWWNEQFF
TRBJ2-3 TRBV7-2 CASSQAGGAATQYF
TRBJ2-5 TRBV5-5 CASSYTQGRETQYF
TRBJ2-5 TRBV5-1 CASSFSGGDQETQYF
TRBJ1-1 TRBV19 CASNGRDTEAFF
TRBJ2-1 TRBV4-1 CASSHPLRDEQFF
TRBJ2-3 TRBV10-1 CASSESRRARTDTQYF
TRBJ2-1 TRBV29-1 CSVGRGNEQFF
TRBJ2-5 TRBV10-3 CATSGGSSETQYF